Listed here are 21 T cell receptor beta chains from one sample, sequenced in a study of neoadjuvant anti-PD-1 for oral cavity cancer. This table comes from immunoSEQ multiplex PCR, and its TCRdb copy is limited to in-frame clones, with some not included. The sample gives 14,000 or so clones, 65% to 80% of which show up once; around 2% is in the top ten. Stated time point: after neoadjuvant nivolumab, at surgical resection. The sequencing here drew on PBMCs, taken after nivolumab (anti-PD-1) treatment. These receptors all stem from a person aged 40 to 85 with oral cavity squamous cell carcinoma.

V and J are TRBV14 and TRBJ2-2, with a weak D call TRBD1 (6 bases). CDR1 is SGHDN, CDR2 FVKESK, per germline. The CDR3 is 15 amino acids. Trimming pared 2 bases from V and 2 bases from J, leaving 9 bases between. The CDR3 reads CASSQHRVNTGELFF. CDR3 DNA sequence: TGTGCCAGCAGCCAACACAGGGTAAACACCGGGGAGCTGTTTTTT.

The chain recombines TRBV5-8 with TRBJ2-7; the D is unclear. The germline V gene has CDR1 SGHTS and CDR2 YDEGEE. The CDR3 runs 13 residues. Trimming stripped 0 bases from V and 4 bases from J, with 8 bases between. CDR3 coding DNA: TGTGCCAGCAGCTTGGGTAGGCCTTACGAGCAGTACTTC. The encoded protein is CASSLGRPYEQYF.

V and J are TRBV7-9 and TRBJ1-1; D gene unclear. Germline values: CDR1 SEHNR, CDR2 FQNEAQ (reference sequence). There are 15 residues in the CDR3. Trimming took 0 bases from V and 1 from J, leaving 9 bases between them. This chain's CDR3 is CASSLARRGNTEAFF. DNA of the CDR3: TGTGCCAGCAGCTTAGCGCGGCGGGGGAACACTGAAGCTTTCTTT.

The chain links TRBV6-5 to TRBJ1-1, with D tentatively TRBD1 (6 bases). This CDR3 contains 14 residues. V shed 5 bases and J shed 9 bases, with 19 bases lying between them. Germline V gene sequence: CDR1 MNHEY, CDR2 SVGAGI. In DNA, the CDR3 is TGTGCCAGCAGTCTGACAGGACTCCTCCAGCAAGCTTTCTTT. Translation: CASSLTGLLQQAFF.

V usage is TRBV5-4 and J usage is TRBJ2-5, with 11 bases fitting TRBD2. V lost 5 bases and J lost 5; bases outside the gene matches: 11. Germline assignment: CDR1 SGHNT and CDR2 YYREEE (reference sequence). The CDR3 has 16 amino acids. The CDR3 coding sequence is TGTGCCAGCAGACCCAGTAGCGGGAGGGCCCTGGAGACCCAGTACTTC. This gives the protein CASRPSSGRALETQYF.

The chain carries TRBV30 and TRBJ2-5; perhaps TRBD1 as D (5 bases). The CDR3 covers 14 residues. The germline CDR1 and CDR2 sequences are GTSNPN and SVGIG (reference sequence). V lost 0 bases and J 7 bases, leaving 15 bases between the germline ends. The CDR3 region is CAWSVGVVKGTQYF. CDR3 bases: TGTGCCTGGAGTGTAGGGGTGGTAAAGGGGACCCAGTACTTC.

The gene calls are TRBV28 and TRBJ2-1, with TRBD2 as a possible D gene (6 bases). The CDR3 totals 15 residues. Germline CDR1 reads MDHEN; CDR2 reads SYDVKM. Trimming took off 2 bases at V and 5 bases at J, with 13 bases between the two ends. CDR3 sequence: CASSLGSGGHNEQFF. CDR3 nucleotide sequence: TGTGCCAGCAGTTTAGGTAGCGGAGGTCACAATGAGCAGTTCTTC.

This clone was picked up a small number of times. The chain is built from TRBV9 and TRBJ1-1; no definite D call. From germline, CDR1 is SGDLS and CDR2 YYNGEE. V dropped 4 bases and J dropped 1 base, with 8 bases sitting between them. CDR3 length equals 13 residues. The CDR3 protein is CASSHRWNTEAFF. In DNA form, the CDR3 reads TGTGCCAGCAGCCACCGGTGGAACACTGAAGCTTTCTTT.

This chain joins TRBV2 and TRBJ2-1; the D is unclear. There are 14 residues in the CDR3. V shed 7 bases and J shed 3 bases, with 13 bases lying between them. The germline gives CDR1 SNHLY, CDR2 FYNNEI. For the CDR3, the DNA is TGTGCCAGCACCCGGAACCCCCTCTACAATGAGCAGTTCTTC. Its protein is CASTRNPLYNEQFF.

This chain connects TRBV13 to TRBJ1-2; D unresolved. Trimming pared 2 bases from V and 0 bases from J, leaving 10 bases between. The CDR3 contains 15 residues. Germline lookup yields CDR1 PRHDT and CDR2 FYEKMQ (reference sequence). The CDR3 is CASSLWAAANYGYTF. Written as DNA, the CDR3 is TGTGCCAGCAGCTTATGGGCAGCAGCTAACTATGGCTACACCTTC.

The J gene is TRBJ2-7, the V gene TRBV18; D gene unclear. V lost 2 bases to trimming and J lost 0 bases, with 8 bases between them. CDR1 and CDR2 (germline): KGHSH, LQKENI. The CDR3 extends over 14 amino acids. Here the CDR3 DNA reads TGTGCCAGCTCACCAGCATCGTCCTCCTACGAGCAGTACTTC. Its protein product is CASSPASSSYEQYF.

The chain carries TRBV10-3 and TRBJ1-2; 10 bases align to TRBD1. Germline CDR1 reads ENHRY; CDR2 reads SYGVKD. This CDR3 is 14 amino acids long. V shed 10 bases, J shed 2 bases, and the junction held 7 bases outside the gene matches. The CDR3 coding sequence is TGTGCCACCAGGACAGGGGGTGACAACTATGGCTACACCTTC. Translation gives CATRTGGDNYGYTF.

This chain uses TRBV7-8 with TRBJ1-1, with D perhaps TRBD1 (6 bases). CDR1 and CDR2 from the germline V gene are SGHVS and FQNEAQ. The CDR3 contains 12 residues. V was clipped by 2 bases and J by 10 bases, with 11 bases between them. CDR3 nucleotides: TGTGCCAGCAGCTTAAGGACAGCGGGAGCTTTCTTT. Protein product: CASSLRTAGAFF.

This sequence joins TRBV19 and TRBJ1-1, with unresolved D. The germline CDR1 and CDR2 sequences are LNHDA and SQIVND (reference sequence). The V end lost 7 bases, the J end lost 0 bases, and 12 bases lay between the germline ends. The CDR3 is made up of 14 amino acids. Here the CDR3 DNA reads TGTGCCAGTACTTTACAGTCCATGAACACTGAAGCTTTCTTT. Amino acid sequence: CASTLQSMNTEAFF.

The chain combines TRBV4-1 with TRBJ1-6; D is possibly TRBD1 (6 bases). CDR1 is MGHRA, CDR2 YSYEKL, per germline. There are 16 residues in the CDR3. With 4 bases removed from V and 6 bases from J, the gap between germline ends came to 16 bases. The CDR3: CASSRLDRFPNSPLHF. CDR3 DNA: TGCGCCAGCAGCCGACTCGACAGGTTTCCTAATTCACCCCTCCACTTT.

The chain employs TRBV30 and TRBJ1-1; 7 bases fit TRBD1. Germline V gene data show CDR1 as GTSNPN and CDR2 as SVGIG (reference sequence). The V segment lost 1 base and the J segment 9 bases; nucleotides outside the gene matches: 5. The CDR3 contains 12 residues. The CDR3 protein is CAWSGWDSQAFF. The DNA for the CDR3 is TGTGCCTGGAGTGGGTGGGACAGTCAAGCTTTCTTT.

This chain joins TRBV5-1 and TRBJ2-7, with D unresolved. The germline gives CDR1 SGHRS, CDR2 YFSETQ. The CDR3 totals 13 residues. Trimming took off 0 bases at V and 2 bases at J, with 6 bases between the two ends. CDR3 sequence (DNA): TGCGCCAGCAGCTTGGGCAGTACCTACGAGCAGTACTTC. Its translation is CASSLGSTYEQYF.

V is TRBV5-8 and J is TRBJ1-5; possibly TRBD1 for D (6 bases). Trimming left V 1 base short and J 7 bases short, with 6 bases between. The CDR3 extends over 12 amino acids. The V gene's germline CDR1 is SGHTS and CDR2 YDEGEE. The DNA for the CDR3 is TGTGCCAGCAGCTTGCAGGGGCAGCCCCAGCATTTT. This encodes CASSLQGQPQHF. Full variable domain (missing parts from reference TRBV5-8 and TRBJ1-5): EAGVTQSPTHLIKTRGQQATLRCSPISGHTSVYWYQQALGLGLQFLLWYDEGEERNRGNFPPRFSGRQFPNYSSELNVNALELEDSALYLCASSLQGQPQHFGDGTRLSIL.

The chain recombines TRBV4-1 with TRBJ2-6; 8 bases map to TRBD2. The CDR3 sequence is 19 residues long. V lost 3 bases, J lost 1 base, and 11 bases stayed unmatched. Germline V gene lookup returns CDR1 MGHRA and CDR2 YSYEKL. The CDR3 is CASSHNFRRGASGANVLTF. The CDR3 coding sequence is TGCGCCAGCAGCCACAATTTTAGGCGGGGGGCTTCTGGGGCCAACGTCCTGACTTTC.

The chain uses TRBV4-2 and TRBJ2-3; possible D gene TRBD2, 7 bases. V lost 0 bases and J 4 bases, leaving 11 bases between the germline ends. The CDR3 length is 15 residues. Germline V lookup: CDR1 LGHNA, CDR2 YNFKEQ. CDR3: CASSQDLGGADTQYF. For the CDR3, the DNA is TGTGCCAGCAGCCAAGATTTAGGGGGGGCAGATACGCAGTATTTT.

V gene TRBV30 combines with J gene TRBJ1-5, with D possibly matching TRBD1 (5 bases). CDR1 is GTSNPN, CDR2 SVGIG, per germline (reference sequence). This CDR3 region has 16 residues. The V and J ends lost 1 base and 0 bases respectively, with 13 bases between them. The CDR3 region is CAWSGRGGTSNQPQHF. CDR3 nucleotides: TGTGCCTGGAGTGGCCGGGGGGGAACTAGCAATCAGCCCCAGCATTTT.